The 27 T cell receptor beta chains presented below share a single source sample, sequenced in a study of blood T cell repertoires in COVID-19. TCRdb keeps only in-frame clones here, not all; method: immunoSEQ multiplex PCR. The profile covers about 52,000 clones, with roughly 86% appearing a single time and about 22% taken by the ten largest. The sequenced sample consisted of peripheral blood. These receptors all stem from an elderly woman with acute or convalescent COVID-19.

This clone was seen a handful of times. This chain uses TRBV11-2 with TRBJ1-3; 10 nucleotides match TRBD1. This CDR3 region has 14 residues. Trimming removed 3 bases from V and 7 bases from J; junction bases left unmatched: 3. Per the germline V gene, CDR1 is SGHAT and CDR2 is FQNNGV. CDR3 coding DNA: TGTGCCAGCAGCTTCGGGACAGGGGAGAACACCATATATTTT. Translated, it gives CASSFGTGENTIYF.

This chain joins TRBV6-2 or TRBV6-3 and TRBJ2-5, with 9 bases fitting TRBD2. The CDR3 loop spans 17 amino acids. Trimming removed 0 bases from V and 4 bases from J; junction bases left unmatched: 9. Germline loops: CDR1 MNHEY, CDR2 SVGEGT. The CDR3 nucleotides read TGTGCCAGCAGTTACTCTCTTGCGGGAGGGTCCCCAGAGACCCAGTACTTC. It translates to CASSYSLAGGSPETQYF.

There are a few counts of this clone. The chain recombines TRBV5-1 with TRBJ1-1; D is uncertain. This CDR3 spans 14 amino acids. V lost 6 bases to trimming and J lost 5 bases, with 17 bases between them. Germline V gene lookup returns CDR1 SGHRS and CDR2 YFSETQ. In nucleotides, the CDR3 is TGCGCCAGCACAGGTCCAGGTACGGGAACTGAAGCTTTCTTT. It codes for CASTGPGTGTEAFF.

In this sample, this clone turned up once. The chain carries TRBV19 and TRBJ1-2; 8 bases agree with TRBD1. Germline V gives CDR1 LNHDA, CDR2 SQIVND (reference sequence). The CDR3 loop spans 16 amino acids. Trimming removed 4 bases from V and 4 bases from J; junction bases left unmatched: 11. The DNA for the CDR3 is TGTGCCAGTAGTAAGACCCCCAGGGGGCCCGCCTATGGCTACACCTTC. Residues: CASSKTPRGPAYGYTF.

The chain has TRBV18 and TRBJ1-2; D gene uncertain. V was shortened by 2 bases and J by 2 bases, with 9 bases between the two germline ends. This CDR3 contains 14 residues. CDR1 is KGHSH, CDR2 LQKENI, per germline. This CDR3 is CASSPEGVNYGYTF. CDR3 sequence (DNA): TGTGCCAGCTCACCAGAGGGCGTAAACTATGGCTACACCTTC.

Here the CDR3 reads CASSSGQYNEQYV. DNA for the CDR3: TGTGCCAGCAGTTCGGGACAGTACAACGAGCAGTACGTC. This chain connects TRBV12-3 or TRBV12-4 to TRBJ2-7; 7 bases fit TRBD1. Trimming removed 4 bases from V and 5 bases from J; junction bases left unmatched: 5. This CDR3 is built from 13 residues.

This chain uses TRBV19 with TRBJ2-1, with TRBD1 matching over 7 bases. CDR1 is LNHDA, CDR2 SQIVND, per germline (reference sequence). CDR3 length: 15 amino acids. Trimming took 7 bases from V and 0 from J; bases not matched to a gene: 6. In nucleotides, the CDR3 is TGTGCCAGTACCCAGGGGGACAGCTCCTACAATGAGCAGTTCTTC. It specifies CASTQGDSSYNEQFF.

The chain combines TRBV4-1 with TRBJ1-1; 8 bases line up with TRBD1. The CDR3 contains 18 residues. Trimming removed 0 bases from V and 2 bases from J; junction bases left unmatched: 11. Germline assignment: CDR1 MGHRA and CDR2 YSYEKL. In DNA, the CDR3 is TGCGCCAGCAGCCAAGATGTGGGGCAGGGGGCGCGAAACACTGAAGCTTTCTTT. Protein: CASSQDVGQGARNTEAFF.

This clone occurred once. The J gene is TRBJ2-7, the V gene TRBV6-6; no definite D call. The CDR3 is 12 residues long. Trimming pared 5 bases from V and 6 bases from J, leaving 11 bases between. Per the germline V gene, CDR1 is MNHNY and CDR2 is SVGAGI (reference sequence). CDR3 in DNA: TGTGCCAGCAGTCAAATGGGCCCCGAGCAGTACGTC. As protein: CASSQMGPEQYV.

The V gene is TRBV3-1 (or the pseudogene TRBV3-2), the J gene TRBJ1-1, with TRBD1 as a possible D gene (5 bases). V dropped 1 base and J dropped 8 bases, with 17 bases sitting between them. Germline values: CDR1 LGHDT, CDR2 YNNKEL (reference sequence). The CDR3 sequence is 15 residues long. The CDR3 bases are TGTGCCAGCAGCCAAGGGGGCAGCCGGGAGGGGGAAGCTTTCTTT. Its protein is CASSQGGSREGEAFF.

This chain links TRBV5-4 with TRBJ1-1, with D unresolved. V was pared by 3 bases and J by 1 base, with 7 bases between. This CDR3 comprises 13 residues. The germline gives CDR1 SGHNT, CDR2 YYREEE (reference sequence). The CDR3 bases are TGTGCCAGCAGCTCAACATCGAACACTGAAGCTTTCTTT. Protein: CASSSTSNTEAFF.

Worth noting for this clone: Relative to the germline gene, one junction end is altered; a read error may explain this. The DNA for the CDR3 is TGTGCTAGCAGCTTAGTGGGGGTAGCGGGAAGAGAGACCCAGTACTTC. Translated: CASSLVGVAGRETQYF. This chain connects TRBV7-7 to TRBJ2-5; 8 nucleotides match TRBD2. There are 16 residues in the CDR3. The germline V gene encodes CDR1 SSHAT and CDR2 FNYEAQ (reference sequence).

This chain joins TRBV28 and TRBJ2-7, with a tentative D call TRBD2 (5 bases). CDR3 length: 14 amino acids. The V gene lost 6 bases and the J gene lost 0 bases, with 12 bases spanning the gap. Germline CDR1 reads MDHEN; CDR2 reads SYDVKM. The CDR3 sequence is CASRLLGSSYEQYF. CDR3 DNA sequence: TGTGCCAGCAGACTACTAGGAAGCTCCTACGAGCAGTACTTC.

The chain joins TRBV6-5 to TRBJ1-1, with 7 bases that match TRBD1. The V and J ends lost 7 bases and 1 base, in that order; junction bases with no gene match: 6. The germline gives CDR1 MNHEY, CDR2 SVGAGI. The CDR3 sequence is 14 residues long. The CDR3 DNA is TGTGCCAGCACCCAGCCAGGGGGGAACACTGAAGCTTTCTTT. Translated: CASTQPGGNTEAFF.

The chain recombines TRBV10-2 with TRBJ2-7; TRBD1 aligns across 8 bases. The CDR3 consists of 16 residues. Per germline, CDR1 WSHSY and CDR2 SAAADI. Trimming cost V 7 bases and J 5 bases; bases outside gene matches: 16. CDR3 DNA: TGCGCCAGCATATCGACAGGGGCTGTTCGGATCCACGAGCAGTACTTC. Translation: CASISTGAVRIHEQYF.

The chain uses TRBV7-9 and TRBJ1-1; D is unresolved. The CDR3 spans 15 residues. The V end lost 0 bases, the J end lost 0 bases, and 8 bases lay between the germline ends. CDR1 and CDR2 (germline): SEHNR, FQNEAQ (reference sequence). CDR3 DNA sequence: TGTGCCAGCAGCTTAGCTGCAACGGTGAACACTGAAGCTTTCTTT. Encoded protein: CASSLAATVNTEAFF. Full variable domain (missing parts from reference TRBV7-9 and TRBJ1-1): DTGVSQNPRHKITKRGQNVTFRCDPISEHNRLYWYRQTLGQGPEFLTYFQNEAQLEKSRLLSDRFSAERPKGSFSTLEIQRTEQGDSAMYLCASSLAATVNTEAFFGQGTRLTVV.

The chain joins TRBV5-6 to TRBJ1-1; D remains unclear. The CDR3 has 12 amino acids. Trimming cost V 0 bases and J 4 bases, with 4 bases left between them. Germline V gene sequence: CDR1 SGHDT, CDR2 YYEEEE. CDR3 DNA sequence: TGTGCCAGCAGCTTGGTAGCCACTGAAGCTTTCTTT. It specifies CASSLVATEAFF.

The chain recombines TRBV3-1 (or the pseudogene TRBV3-2) with TRBJ2-3, with D tentatively TRBD2 (8 bases). The CDR3 has 17 amino acids. CDR1 and CDR2 from the germline V gene are LGHDT and YNNKEL (reference sequence). Trimming left V 4 bases short and J 1 base short, with 18 bases between. The CDR3 reads CASSLGGGGGRTDTQYF. CDR3 coding DNA: TGTGCCAGCAGCCTTGGAGGGGGCGGGGGGCGCACAGATACGCAGTATTTT.

The chain combines TRBV28 with TRBJ1-2; D is ambiguous. V lost 5 bases to trimming and J lost 5 bases, with 9 bases between them. CDR1 is MDHEN, CDR2 SYDVKM, per germline. There are 12 residues in the CDR3. The CDR3 DNA reads TGTGCCAGCAGTGAGACATCTTATGGCTACACCTTC. This translates into CASSETSYGYTF.

Here the CDR3 reads CASSFEYSTDTQYF. CDR3 nucleotides: TGCGCCAGCAGCTTCGAGTATAGCACAGATACGCAGTATTTT. The rearrangement links TRBV5-1 to TRBJ2-3; the D is unclear. V lost 2 bases to trimming and J lost 0 bases, with 7 bases between them. Per the germline V gene, CDR1 is SGHRS and CDR2 is YFSETQ. The CDR3 runs to 14 residues.

This chain joins TRBV2 and TRBJ2-2; 11 bases align to TRBD2. The CDR3 length is 15 residues. CDR1 and CDR2 from the germline V gene are SNHLY and FYNNEI. V gave up 6 bases and J gave up 3 bases; unmatched junction bases: 3. CDR3 DNA sequence: TGTGCCAGCAGCACTAGCGGGAGTTACACCGGGGAGCTGTTTTTT. It yields the protein CASSTSGSYTGELFF. The full variable domain, with the rest looked up from reference TRBV2 and TRBJ2-2, is EPEVTQTPSHQVTQMGQEVILRCVPISNHLYFYWYRQILGQKVEFLVSFYNNEISEKSEIFDDQFSVERPDGSNFTLKIRSTKLEDSAMYFCASSTSGSYTGELFFGEGSRLTVL.

V is TRBV29-1 and J is TRBJ2-3; 9 nucleotides align to TRBD1. CDR1 SQVTM and CDR2 ANQGSEA come from the germline V gene. The trim removed 7 bases at V and 3 bases at J, leaving 8 bases unmatched. The CDR3 consists of 14 residues. CDR3 sequence (DNA): TGCAGCGCTAACAGGGGGCTTGAAACAGATACGCAGTATTTT. It is translated as CSANRGLETDTQYF.

V gene TRBV12-3 or TRBV12-4 combines with J gene TRBJ2-7, with 14 bases aligning to TRBD2. This CDR3 has 13 amino acids. Trimming took 8 bases from V and 7 from J; bases not matched to a gene: 4. This CDR3 is CASQTSGRDEQYV. For the CDR3, the DNA is TGTGCCAGCCAGACTAGCGGGAGGGATGAGCAGTACGTC.

The rearrangement links TRBV6-5 to TRBJ1-2; D is perhaps TRBD1 (5 bases). The CDR3 covers 12 residues. Deletions cut 8 bases from V and 2 bases from J, with 9 bases between. Germline assignment: CDR1 MNHEY and CDR2 SVGAGI. The CDR3 region has the DNA TGTGCCAGCTTACGGGGGAACTATGGCTACACCTTC. Protein product: CASLRGNYGYTF.

The gene calls are TRBV27 and TRBJ2-2, with 10 bases matching TRBD1. The CDR3 spans 16 residues. Germline assignment: CDR1 MNHEY and CDR2 SMNVEV (reference sequence). The V and J ends lost 4 bases and 1 base, in that order; junction bases with no gene match: 3. The CDR3, as DNA: TGTGCCAGCAGTTCCCGGACAGGGGGGAACACCGGGGAGCTGTTTTTT. Translating it yields CASSSRTGGNTGELFF.

The chain carries TRBV7-6 and TRBJ2-2; D call uncertain. Per the germline V gene, CDR1 is SGHVS and CDR2 is FNYEAQ. Trimming left V 5 bases short and J 1 base short, with 5 bases between. The CDR3 spans 13 residues. DNA for the CDR3: TGTGCCAGCAGCCGCGGGAACACCGGGGAGCTGTTTTTT. This sequence encodes CASSRGNTGELFF.

CDR3: CASSHSHSRTDTQYF. CDR3 DNA: TGCGCCAGCAGCCATTCCCACTCACGCACAGATACGCAGTATTTT. The rearrangement links TRBV4-1 to TRBJ2-3; D not certain. This CDR3 is built from 15 residues. Per germline, CDR1 MGHRA and CDR2 YSYEKL. V was pared by 3 bases and J by 1 base, with 11 bases between.